A selection of T cell receptor beta chains follows, all from one sample in a study of neurological immune-mediated disorders. TCRdb itself ran the 5' RACE reads through MiXCR, one entry per CDR3 protein. This sample yields more than 30,000 distinct CDR3 sequences, of which 13% are seen a single time; approximately 5.6% belongs to the top ten. Source material: CD4+ T cells from blood. These receptors all come from a female donor with HTLV-1-associated myelopathy (HAM/TSP). The CDR3 runs from the conserved cysteine through the conserved F or W. D genes are given only for firm matches. Some rows have no size entry. The others give once, few or many, or a class for an expanded clone.

TRBJ2-5	many	TRBD2	TRBV25-1	TGTGCCAGCGAACTAGCGGGAGGGCCTGATGAGACCCAGTACTTC	CASELAGGPDETQYF
TRBJ2-1	many	.	TRBV5-1	TGCGCCAGCAGCTTGAGGCAGGTTTACAATGAGCAGTTCTTC	CASSLRQVYNEQFF
TRBJ2-2	many	.	TRBV6-2/TRBV6-3	TGTGCCAGCAGACTCAACGGGGAGCTGTTTTTT	CASRLNGELFF
TRBJ2-2	many	.	TRBV5-1	TGCGCCAGCAGCCCAGGGACCCTATACATCGGGGAGCTGTTTTTT	CASSPGTLYIGELFF
TRBJ2-7	many	TRBD2	TRBV5-8	TGTGCCAGCAGCCACGCCGGGACTAGCGGGTACGAGCAGTACTTC	CASSHAGTSGYEQYF
TRBJ1-1	many	.	TRBV5-1	TGCGCCAGCAGCTTGGGCGGGGCTCCTGGGGGTACTGAAGCTTTCTTT	CASSLGGAPGGTEAFF
TRBJ2-3	many	.	TRBV10-3	TGTGCCATCAGTGAAGACAGGGAGGGAACAGATACGCAGTATTTT	CAISEDREGTDTQYF
TRBJ1-5	many	TRBD1	TRBV6-6	TGTGCCAGCAGTTACACAGGGGGGAATCAGCCCCAGCATTTT	CASSYTGGNQPQHF
TRBJ2-3	.	TRBD2	TRBV20-1	TGCAGTGCCGGGACTAGCGGGACCTCAGATACGCAGTATTTT	CSAGTSGTSDTQYF
TRBJ1-1	.	.	TRBV30	TGTGCCTGGAGGGGGAACACTGAAGCTTTCTTT	CAWRGNTEAFF
TRBJ2-7	many	.	TRBV5-1	TGCGCCAGCAGCCTCGGAGCGGGCGCGTCCTACGAGCAGTACTTC	CASSLGAGASYEQYF
TRBJ1-5	many	.	TRBV20-1	TGCAGTGCTAGATCGGGGGGAGGGGACAATCAGCCCCAGCATTTT	CSARSGGGDNQPQHF
TRBJ2-7	many	.	TRBV19	TGTGCCAGTAGTTGGGAGCGGAGCTCCTACGAGCAGTACTTC	CASSWERSSYEQYF
TRBJ2-2	many	.	TRBV5-1	TGCGCCAGCAGCTCCGACGGCATTCCCGGGGAGCTGTTTTTT	CASSSDGIPGELFF
TRBJ2-6	many	.	TRBV5-6	TGTGCCAGCAGTTATAAGGGGGCCAACGTCCTGACTTTC	CASSYKGANVLTF
TRBJ2-7	many	.	TRBV7-6	TGTGCCAGCAGCTTAGGTCCAGGGTCGTCCTACGAGCAGTACTTC	CASSLGPGSSYEQYF
TRBJ1-1	many	.	TRBV20-1	TGCAGTGCTAGTGGTGGGAATACTGAAGCTTTCTTT	CSASGGNTEAFF
TRBJ2-3	many	TRBD2	TRBV11-2	TGTGCCAGCAGCTTGTTCCAGCGGGGAAGCACAGATACGCAGTATTTT	CASSLFQRGSTDTQYF
TRBJ1-4	many	.	TRBV6-5	TGTGCCACAGGGGCAGGGGAAAAACTGTTTTTT	CATGAGEKLFF
TRBJ2-5	many	.	TRBV3-1	TGTGCCAGCAGCCAAGAGACAGGGACCCAGTACTTC	CASSQETGTQYF
TRBJ2-2	many	.	TRBV6-6	TGTGCCAGCAGTTACGGGACCGTTAACACCGGGGAGCTGTTTTTT	CASSYGTVNTGELFF
TRBJ2-1	many	TRBD2	TRBV20-1	TGCAGTGCTACCAGCGGGATCGGGAACAATGAGCAGTTCTTC	CSATSGIGNNEQFF
TRBJ2-1	many	TRBD1	TRBV19	TGTGCCAGTAGTATTCTGGACAGGGGCTCGAATGAGCAGTTCTTC	CASSILDRGSNEQFF
TRBJ1-1	many	.	TRBV10-3	TGTGCCATCAGTGAGTCGGGTCAGGGCCCCACTGAAGCTTTCTTT	CAISESGQGPTEAFF
TRBJ1-1	many	.	TRBV7-2	TGTGCCAGCAGCCCCTCGACAGGCCGGAACACTGAAGCTTTCTTT	CASSPSTGRNTEAFF
TRBJ2-3	many	.	TRBV20-1	TGCAGTGCTAGGCGTCAGGGGTTCAAAGATACGCAGTATTTT	CSARRQGFKDTQYF
TRBJ2-1	medium-sized	TRBD2	TRBV20-1	TGCAGTGCTACATCCGGGACTAGCGGGAGGGGTTTAAATGAGCAGTTCTTC	CSATSGTSGRGLNEQFF
TRBJ2-3	many	TRBD1	TRBV28	TGTGCCAGCAGTACGGGACAGGGAGGCGCAGATACGCAGTATTTT	CASSTGQGGADTQYF
TRBJ2-7	many	TRBD2	TRBV24-1	TGTGCCACCAGTGATATGACTAGCGGGGACGAGCAGTACTTC	CATSDMTSGDEQYF
TRBJ2-3	many	.	TRBV5-8	TGTGCCAGCAGCCCTTGGACAGGCGGCGGGGGAGATACGCAGTATTTT	CASSPWTGGGGDTQYF
TRBJ1-2	many	.	TRBV5-6	TGTGCCAGCAGCCGAACAGGGCGGGACTATGGCTACACCTTC	CASSRTGRDYGYTF
TRBJ2-4	many	TRBD1	TRBV20-1	TGCAGTGCTAGAGATCGGCAGGACAGGGGAAGTGTGGCCAAAAACATTCAGTACTTC	CSARDRQDRGSVAKNIQYF
TRBJ1-2	many	.	TRBV7-2	TGTGCCAGCAGCCGTACAGGGAACTATGGCTACACCTTC	CASSRTGNYGYTF
TRBJ2-3	many	TRBD2	TRBV7-2	TGTGCCAGCAGCTTACGGGCTAGCGGCCGGGATACGCAGTATTTT	CASSLRASGRDTQYF
TRBJ1-6	many	.	TRBV2	TGTGCCAGCAGTGAAATTCGGGGTGATGAATTCACCCTCCACTTT	CASSEIRGDEFTLHF
TRBJ2-6	many	.	TRBV6-6	TGTGCCAGCAGTACCCGACAGGTTCCTGAGAGCTCTGGGGCCAACGTCCTGACTTTC	CASSTRQVPESSGANVLTF
TRBJ1-1	many	.	TRBV7-9	TGTGCCAGCAGCTTAGAGGCGAACACTGAAGCTTTCTTT	CASSLEANTEAFF
TRBJ2-1	medium-sized	TRBD2	TRBV6-6	TGTGCCAGCAGTTACTCGACACTAGCGGGTAACAATGAGCAGTTCTTC	CASSYSTLAGNNEQFF
TRBJ1-2	many	.	TRBV20-1	TGCAGTGCTCCGGACGCATATGGCTACACCTTC	CSAPDAYGYTF
TRBJ1-5	many	TRBD1	TRBV24-1	TGTGCCACCAGTGATCCCGGGACAGAGAATCAGCCCCAGCATTTT	CATSDPGTENQPQHF
TRBJ1-2	many	.	TRBV20-1	TGCAGTGCTAAGACGGTGAACTATGGCTACACCTTC	CSAKTVNYGYTF
TRBJ1-2	medium-sized	TRBD1	TRBV20-1	TGCAGTGCTAGAGATCAGGAACAGGGGTATGGCTACACCTTC	CSARDQEQGYGYTF
TRBJ1-5	many	.	TRBV3-1	TGTGCCAGCAGCCAAGCTGGGGGATCCAATCAGCCCCAGCATTTT	CASSQAGGSNQPQHF
TRBJ2-2	.	.	TRBV20-1	TGCAGTGCTATAGATATAAGCGGCGATGGCACCGGGGAGCTGTTTTTT	CSAIDISGDGTGELFF
TRBJ2-7	many	.	TRBV20-1	TGCAGTGCTAGACCCGGGGGGACATCCTACGAGCAGTACTTC	CSARPGGTSYEQYF